This T cell receptor beta chain was captured by sequencing in a study of neurological immune-mediated disorders (dated by TCRdb to about 2019). Regarding the research as a whole: Peripheral blood TCR-beta repertoires from patients with HTLV-I-associated myelopathy (HAM/TSP), patients with multiple sclerosis, and healthy controls were compared in the study using UMI-based sequencing. Alongside PBMC samples, the set of 106 TCR-beta libraries contained longitudinal samples, technical triplicates, and paired CD4+ and CD8+ T-cell subsets that had been sorted. Longitudinal HAM/TSP donors and healthy donors each had 3 time-points at intervals of about 3-45 months. Of the approximately 68 subjects in the cohort, about 14 were HAM/TSP patients, roughly 35 were multiple sclerosis patients, and 20 were healthy controls. What the work shows at the level of the full study, not this receptor alone: No identical CDR3 amino acid sequences were found to be shared among expanded clones across subjects, suggesting that TCR-beta repertoires were private in all groups. TCR clonal expansion was greatest in HAM/TSP patients and smallest in MS patients, who ranked below even healthy controls.

cDNA synthesis used template-switch 5'RACE with a primer carrying a 10-nucleotide random unique molecular identifier tagging each TCR transcript. Every sequencing run yielded over 190 million TCR-beta sequences covering 15-18 subjects. The RNeasy kit was used for extraction of total RNA. The KAPA Real-time Library Amplification kit was used to amplify TCR-beta VDJ regions with primers for the TCR constant region and the 5'RACE anchor. Sample indexes and Illumina adaptors were added in a first PCR, after which library yield was increased in a second PCR. After Ampure bead purification, the TCR product of roughly 650 bp was size-selected on a 2% E-gel SizeSelection system. Library quality was checked on a Bioanalyzer, concentration was measured with Qubit, and libraries were quantified with the Kapa Library Quantification kit before pooling. Libraries were sequenced paired-end 2 x 150 bp on an Illumina HiSeq 2500. To increase sequence diversity, about 23-32% phiX was spiked into each library pool. Processing in the source paper ran as follows. Quality-filtered reads were processed with the UMI-based MiGEC pipeline, which removed over 75% of raw TCR sequences during error correction. IMGT germline references were used for aligning VDJ genes, and each clonotype was defined as a unique CDR3 amino acid sequence together with its V-J genes. VDJtools evaluated clonal expansion, Shannon diversity and CDR3 relatedness (CalcPairwiseDistances, ClusterSamples); CLCbio workbench built phylogenetic trees. Expanded clones were defined as having at least 8 unique UMIs, based on coefficient-of-variation modelling across technical triplicates. In-frame beta chains were kept once TCRdb had trimmed the public reads at Q25 with fastp and called clones with MiXCR. Every CDR3 protein is listed once, alongside the most common genes and DNA of its rows. What appears here as the V and J calls and clone size reflects TCRdb's work, not the paper's. This sample has fewer than 70,000 distinct CDR3 sequences in its table, and roughly 9.8% of those were observed once. The biggest ten clones account for around an eighth of the sample.

This clonotype occurred a few times. Its antigen target is currently unknown. No much larger clone exists at a distance of one base, and base qualities are not known. The CDR3 numbers 17 residues from cysteine through phenylalanine. Of all the DNA, just the CDR3 is kept, 51 bases in frame from base 1. V is cut by 6 bases and J by 1 base, and the space between the germline ends is 21 bases. The time point label of this sample denotes: longitudinal time-point 2. Healthy controls were blood bank volunteers in Maryland, USA. For the unsorted PBMC libraries, 2 million PBMCs were stored in RNAlater at -80 degrees C until RNA extraction and were used to generate the libraries. Peripheral blood was subjected to Ficoll-Hypaque density gradient centrifugation to isolate PBMCs, which were then cryopreserved in liquid nitrogen.

The chain couples TRBV12-3 or TRBV12-4 to TRBJ1-1; the D gene is perhaps TRBD1, on 5 matching bases. This sequence was found in a man in his thirties or forties in good health. Sequenced: PBMCs. CDR3 sequence: CASSPSDMPGRNTEAFF. The bases read TGTGCCAGCAGCCCCTCGGACATGCCAGGAAGGAACACTGAAGCTTTCTTT.